The clone carrying this T cell receptor beta chain was seen ten or more times. Its antigen is still unknown. Flow cytometry had shown expanded CD8+CD57+ cells in the patients chosen for sequencing. The patients all had a severe acquired aplastic anemia diagnosis. No patient had been given any therapy when blood was sampled. This sample stems from a study of CD8+CD57+ T cells in acquired aplastic anemia. Researchers used genomic DNA as the template to profile TCR beta VDJ and CDR3. MiXCR, run by TCRdb on the reads, gives a single entry per CDR3 protein. The data show 200,000 to 250,000 distinct CDR3 sequences, around half seen once. From germline, CDR1 is MNHEY and CDR2 SMNVEV (reference sequence). CDR3 length: 12 residues. The ends were cut back, 8 bases at V and 7 bases at J, with 9 bases in the middle. Points from the study as a whole: Patients and controls shared under 30 CD8+ CDR3 sequences, highly expressed in patients.

The TCR was taken from a human donor with aplastic anemia. The chain uses TRBV27 and TRBJ1-6, with D tentatively TRBD1 (5 bases). The specimen was sorted CD4+, CD8+, or CD8+CD57+ T cells (not recorded which) from PBMCs. The CDR3 nucleotides are TGTGCCAGCCGACAGAGAAATTCACCCCTCCACTTT. Protein: CASRQRNSPLHF.